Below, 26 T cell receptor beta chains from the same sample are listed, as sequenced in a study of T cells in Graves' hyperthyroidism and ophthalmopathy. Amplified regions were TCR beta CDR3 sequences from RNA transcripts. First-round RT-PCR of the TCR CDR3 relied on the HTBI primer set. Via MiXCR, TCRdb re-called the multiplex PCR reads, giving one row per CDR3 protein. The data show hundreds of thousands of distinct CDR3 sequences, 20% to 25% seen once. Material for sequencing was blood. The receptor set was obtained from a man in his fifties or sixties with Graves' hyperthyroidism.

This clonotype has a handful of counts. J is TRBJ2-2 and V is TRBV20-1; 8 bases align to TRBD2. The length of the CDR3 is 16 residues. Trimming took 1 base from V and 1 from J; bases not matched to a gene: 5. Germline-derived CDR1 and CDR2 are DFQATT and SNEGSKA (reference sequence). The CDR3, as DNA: TGCAGTGCTAGAGTCCTGGGACTAGAGAACACCGGGGAGCTGTTTTTT. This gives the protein CSARVLGLENTGELFF.

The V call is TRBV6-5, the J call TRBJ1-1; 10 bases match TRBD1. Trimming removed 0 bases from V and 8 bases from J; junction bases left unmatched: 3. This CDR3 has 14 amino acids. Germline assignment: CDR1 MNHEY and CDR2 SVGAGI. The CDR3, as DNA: TGTGCCAGCAGTTACTCGAGGACAGGGGGAGAAGCTTTCTTT. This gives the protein CASSYSRTGGEAFF.

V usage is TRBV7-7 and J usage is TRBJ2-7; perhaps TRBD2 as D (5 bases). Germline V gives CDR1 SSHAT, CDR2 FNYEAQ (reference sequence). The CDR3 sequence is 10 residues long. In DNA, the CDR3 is TGTGCTAGTACTAGTAACGAGCAGTACTTC. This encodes CASTSNEQYF.

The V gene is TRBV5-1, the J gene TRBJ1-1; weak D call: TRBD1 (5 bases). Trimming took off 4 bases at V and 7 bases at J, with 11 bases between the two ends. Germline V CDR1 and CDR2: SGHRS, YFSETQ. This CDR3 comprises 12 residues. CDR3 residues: CASSLTTGEAFF. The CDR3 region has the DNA TGCGCCAGCAGCCTGACTACAGGTGAAGCTTTCTTT.

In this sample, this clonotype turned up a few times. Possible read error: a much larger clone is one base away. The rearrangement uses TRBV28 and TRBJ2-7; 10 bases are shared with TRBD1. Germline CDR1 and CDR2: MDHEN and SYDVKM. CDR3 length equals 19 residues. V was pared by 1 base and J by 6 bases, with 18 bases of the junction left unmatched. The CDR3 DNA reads TGTGCCAGCAGTTTATCACGGCGATACCGACAGGGGGCTTTAGGCGAGCAGTACTTC. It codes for CASSLSRRYRQGALGEQYF.

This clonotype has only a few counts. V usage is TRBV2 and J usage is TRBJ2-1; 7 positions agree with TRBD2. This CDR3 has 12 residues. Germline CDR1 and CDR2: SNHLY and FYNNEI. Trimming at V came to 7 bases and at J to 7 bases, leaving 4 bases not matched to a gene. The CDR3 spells CASTRGGNEQFF. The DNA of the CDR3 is TGTGCCAGCACCCGGGGAGGGAATGAGCAGTTCTTC.

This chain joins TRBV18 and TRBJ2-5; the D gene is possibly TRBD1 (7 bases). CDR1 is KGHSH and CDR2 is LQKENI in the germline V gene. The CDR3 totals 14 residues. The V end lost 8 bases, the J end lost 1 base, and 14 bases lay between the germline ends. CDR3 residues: CASAGQTRQETQYF. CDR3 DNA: TGTGCCAGCGCGGGACAGACCCGCCAAGAGACCCAGTACTTC.

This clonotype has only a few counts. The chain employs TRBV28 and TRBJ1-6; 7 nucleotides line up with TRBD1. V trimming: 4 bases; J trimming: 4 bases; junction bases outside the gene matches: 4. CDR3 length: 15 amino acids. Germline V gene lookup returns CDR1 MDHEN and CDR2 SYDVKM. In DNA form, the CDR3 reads TGTGCCAGCAGTTGGGGGGGACAGTATAATTCACCCCTCCACTTT. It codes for CASSWGGQYNSPLHF.

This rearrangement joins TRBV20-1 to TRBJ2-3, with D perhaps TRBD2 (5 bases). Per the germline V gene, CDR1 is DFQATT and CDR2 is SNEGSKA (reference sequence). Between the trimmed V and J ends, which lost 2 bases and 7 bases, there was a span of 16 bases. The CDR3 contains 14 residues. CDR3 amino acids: CSARRAWETNTQYF. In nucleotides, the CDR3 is TGCAGTGCTAGAAGAGCTTGGGAGACAAATACGCAGTATTTT.

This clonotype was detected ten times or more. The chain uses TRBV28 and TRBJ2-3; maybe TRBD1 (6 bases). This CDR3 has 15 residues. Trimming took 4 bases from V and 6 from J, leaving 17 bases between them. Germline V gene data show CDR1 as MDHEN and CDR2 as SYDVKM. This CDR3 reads CASSSPNRAVDTQYF. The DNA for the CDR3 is TGTGCCAGCAGTTCTCCCAACAGGGCTGTTGATACGCAGTATTTT.

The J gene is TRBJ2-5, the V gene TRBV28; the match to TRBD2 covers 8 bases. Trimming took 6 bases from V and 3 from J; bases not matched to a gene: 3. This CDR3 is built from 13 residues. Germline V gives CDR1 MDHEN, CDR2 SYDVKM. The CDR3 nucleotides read TGTGCCAGCAGAGGACTAGCCAAAGAGACCCAGTACTTC. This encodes CASRGLAKETQYF.

CDR3 DNA sequence: TGCAGTGCTAAAAGTGGGGGACAGCATGGCTACACCTTC. Its translation is CSAKSGGQHGYTF. The chain links TRBV20-1 to TRBJ1-2; 7 bases agree with TRBD1. CDR1 and CDR2 (germline): DFQATT, SNEGSKA (reference sequence). Trimming removed 4 bases from V and 6 bases from J; junction bases left unmatched: 8. This CDR3 region has 13 residues.

The DNA for the CDR3 is TGCAGTGCTAGAGATCGGCAGTACGAGCAGTACTTC. This sequence encodes CSARDRQYEQYF. This chain uses TRBV20-1 with TRBJ2-7, with D unresolved. The CDR3 spans 12 residues. V was cut by 0 bases and J by 4 bases, with 7 bases left in between. The germline gives CDR1 DFQATT, CDR2 SNEGSKA (reference sequence).

The DNA for the CDR3 is TGTGCCAGCAACGCCGCGACAGGGGATATTCAGCCCCAGCATTTT. This encodes CASNAATGDIQPQHF. The chain carries TRBV2 and TRBJ1-5; the match to TRBD1 covers 8 bases. The J segment lost 6 bases and the V segment lost 7 bases, leaving 11 bases of the junction unmatched. The germline V gene has CDR1 SNHLY and CDR2 FYNNEI. The CDR3 loop spans 15 amino acids.

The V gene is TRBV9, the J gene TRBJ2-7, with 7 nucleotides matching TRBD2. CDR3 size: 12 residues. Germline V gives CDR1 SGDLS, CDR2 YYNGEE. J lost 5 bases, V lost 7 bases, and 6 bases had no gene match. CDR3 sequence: CASAAGANEQYF. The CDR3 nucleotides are TGTGCCAGCGCGGCGGGAGCTAACGAGCAGTACTTC.

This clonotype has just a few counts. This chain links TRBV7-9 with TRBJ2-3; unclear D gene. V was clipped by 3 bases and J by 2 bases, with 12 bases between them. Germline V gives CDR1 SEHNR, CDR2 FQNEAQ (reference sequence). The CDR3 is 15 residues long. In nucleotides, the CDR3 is TGTGCCAGCAGCTTTCCGACCGGAACCACAGATACGCAGTATTTT. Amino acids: CASSFPTGTTDTQYF.

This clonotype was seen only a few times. The CDR3 nucleotides are TGCAGTGCTAGGGACAGCAATAATTCACCCCTCCACTTT. The encoded protein is CSARDSNNSPLHF. The J gene is TRBJ1-6, the V gene TRBV20-1; possible D gene TRBD1, 6 bases. The CDR3 totals 13 residues. Germline values: CDR1 DFQATT, CDR2 SNEGSKA (reference sequence). Trimming pared 3 bases from V and 5 bases from J, leaving 8 bases between.

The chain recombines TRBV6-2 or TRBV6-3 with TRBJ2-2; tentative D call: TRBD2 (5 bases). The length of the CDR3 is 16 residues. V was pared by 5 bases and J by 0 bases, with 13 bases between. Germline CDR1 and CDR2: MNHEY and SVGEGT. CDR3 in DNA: TGTGCCAGCAGTCGATCCCGGGGAACGAACACCGGGGAGCTGTTTTTT. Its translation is CASSRSRGTNTGELFF.

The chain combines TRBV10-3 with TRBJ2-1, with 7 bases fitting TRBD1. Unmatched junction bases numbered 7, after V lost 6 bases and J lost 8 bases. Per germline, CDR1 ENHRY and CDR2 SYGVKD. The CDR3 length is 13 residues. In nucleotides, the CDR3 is TGTGCCATCAGCCAAGACAGGGACCATGAGCAGTTCTTC. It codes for CAISQDRDHEQFF.

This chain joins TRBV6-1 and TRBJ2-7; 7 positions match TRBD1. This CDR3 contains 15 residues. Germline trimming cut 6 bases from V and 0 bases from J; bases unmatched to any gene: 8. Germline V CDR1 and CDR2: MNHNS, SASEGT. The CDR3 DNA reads TGTGCCAGCAGGGTTTACGGGACAGTCTCCTACGAGCAGTACTTC. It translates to CASRVYGTVSYEQYF.

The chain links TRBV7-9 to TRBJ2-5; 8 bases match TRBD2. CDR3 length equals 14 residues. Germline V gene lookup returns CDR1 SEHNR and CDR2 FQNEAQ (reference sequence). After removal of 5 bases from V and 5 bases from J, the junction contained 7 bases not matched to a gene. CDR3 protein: CASSPGTRSETQYF. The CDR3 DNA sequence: TGTGCCAGCAGCCCGGGGACTAGAAGCGAGACCCAGTACTTC.

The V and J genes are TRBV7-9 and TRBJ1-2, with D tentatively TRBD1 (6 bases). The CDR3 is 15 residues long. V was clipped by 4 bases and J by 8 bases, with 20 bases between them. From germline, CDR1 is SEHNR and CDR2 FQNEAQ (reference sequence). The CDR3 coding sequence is TGTGCCAGCAGCTCCTTCGACAGGCCTGGGTACGGCTACACCTTC. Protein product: CASSSFDRPGYGYTF.

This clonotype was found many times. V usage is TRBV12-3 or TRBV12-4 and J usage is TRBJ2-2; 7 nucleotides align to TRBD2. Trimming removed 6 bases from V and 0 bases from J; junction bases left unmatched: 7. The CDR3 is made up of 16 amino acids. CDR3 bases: TGTGCCAGCAGGCAAAGCGGGACCGCGAACACCGGGGAGCTGTTTTTT. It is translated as CASRQSGTANTGELFF.

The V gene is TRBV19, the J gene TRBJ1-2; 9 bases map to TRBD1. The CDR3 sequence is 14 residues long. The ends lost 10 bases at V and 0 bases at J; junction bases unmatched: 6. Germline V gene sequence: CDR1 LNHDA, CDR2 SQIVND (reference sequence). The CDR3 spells CATRTGEANYGYTF. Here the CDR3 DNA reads TGTGCCACTCGGACAGGGGAGGCTAACTATGGCTACACCTTC.

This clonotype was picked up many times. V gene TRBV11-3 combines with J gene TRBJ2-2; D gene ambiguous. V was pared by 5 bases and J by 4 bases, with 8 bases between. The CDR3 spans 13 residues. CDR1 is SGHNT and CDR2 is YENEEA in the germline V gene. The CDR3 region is CASSPFSTGELFF. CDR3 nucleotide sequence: TGTGCCAGCAGCCCTTTCTCCACCGGGGAGCTGTTTTTT.

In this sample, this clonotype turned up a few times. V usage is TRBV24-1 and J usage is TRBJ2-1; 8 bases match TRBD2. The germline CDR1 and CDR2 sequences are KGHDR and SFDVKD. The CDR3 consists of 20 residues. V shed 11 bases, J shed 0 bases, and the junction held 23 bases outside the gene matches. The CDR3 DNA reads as TGTGCCAATATTCAGACTAGCGCGGGAGCATCACGTGGCTCCTACAATGAGCAGTTCTTC. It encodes CANIQTSAGASRGSYNEQFF.